The clone carrying this T cell receptor (beta chain) was seen more than once but under ten times. Its target is not known. The table came from immunoSEQ multiplex PCR; TCRdb's copy has only in-frame clones and leaves some out. Of 60,000 to 80,000 clones listed, over 80% are singletons. The entry originates in a study of cytomegalovirus exposure and HLA in healthy donors. For the study at large: It was reported in a later analysis that the approximately 120 validation repertoires used the same platform as the approximately 690 first-cohort repertoires.

V was trimmed by 5 bases and J by 6 bases, leaving 13 bases between them. The CDR3 covers 13 residues. Germline V gives CDR1 SEHNR, CDR2 FQNEAQ (reference sequence). The study's findings and limits: Rarity characterized most TCR sequences, yet some public TCRs appeared in many donors. According to the study, some 160 TCR beta chains were cytomegalovirus-associated. The authors confirmed in vitro that a few CMV-associated chains were specific for CMV antigens.

The sequencing sample was made of PBMCs. This TCR derives from a man aged 30-40 years in good health and CMV-seronegative. The chain combines TRBV7-9 with TRBJ1-2; tentative D call: TRBD1 (6 bases). The chain's CDR3 is CASSTGTIDGYTF. Written as DNA, the CDR3 is TGTGCCAGCAGCACCGGGACAATCGATGGCTACACCTTC.